This T cell receptor (beta chain) appears in the sequencing data of a study of blood T cell repertoires in COVID-19. Study-wide background: Sample material is recorded as cDNA or gDNA derived from T cells, B-cell-depleted T cells, or PBMCs.

V shed 4 bases, J shed 1 base, and the junction held 5 bases outside the gene matches. The CDR3 has 15 amino acids. The germline gives CDR1 MDHEN, CDR2 SYDVKM. Data came from immunoSEQ multiplex PCR; TCRdb stores just in-frame clones and leaves some out. The data show fewer than 200,000 clones, around 87% seen once. Sequenced material: peripheral blood. The V and J genes are TRBV28 and TRBJ2-3; TRBD1 aligns across 7 bases. The receptor was isolated from a woman at least 80 years old with COVID-19, enrolled during active disease. The CDR3 is CASSSGTAGTDTQYF. CDR3 coding DNA: TGTGCCAGCAGTTCCGGGACAGCCGGCACAGATACGCAGTATTTT.